This section outlines one TCR beta chain sequence together with its context. Its antigen is unidentified. The record originates from a study of blood T cells in healthy people across ages. PCR was performed a second time for roughly 7 to 11 cycles using a sample-barcoded 5' primer and a J-beta primer mix. A template-switch adaptor that had 12 random nucleotides put a tag on each cDNA molecule. MiXCR was run by TCRdb on the 5' RACE reads, yielding one entry per CDR3 protein. Seen here are 790,000 or so distinct CDR3 sequences, 35% to 60% observed once, and the top ten hold 15% to 20%. Germline CDR1 and CDR2: MNHEY and SVGAGI. J was trimmed by 1 base and V by 4 bases; bases with no gene match: 6. The CDR3 has 15 amino acids. Study-level points and caveats: From one million sequenced T cells, diversity estimates were lower bounds.

This clonotype originated in a man at least 80 years old in good health. Specimen: blood. The chain carries TRBV6-5 and TRBJ1-2, with TRBD1 identical over 7 bases. As DNA, the CDR3 is TGTGCCAGCAGTTCGCAAACAGGGGATAACTATGGCTACACCTTC. Its protein is CASSSQTGDNYGYTF.